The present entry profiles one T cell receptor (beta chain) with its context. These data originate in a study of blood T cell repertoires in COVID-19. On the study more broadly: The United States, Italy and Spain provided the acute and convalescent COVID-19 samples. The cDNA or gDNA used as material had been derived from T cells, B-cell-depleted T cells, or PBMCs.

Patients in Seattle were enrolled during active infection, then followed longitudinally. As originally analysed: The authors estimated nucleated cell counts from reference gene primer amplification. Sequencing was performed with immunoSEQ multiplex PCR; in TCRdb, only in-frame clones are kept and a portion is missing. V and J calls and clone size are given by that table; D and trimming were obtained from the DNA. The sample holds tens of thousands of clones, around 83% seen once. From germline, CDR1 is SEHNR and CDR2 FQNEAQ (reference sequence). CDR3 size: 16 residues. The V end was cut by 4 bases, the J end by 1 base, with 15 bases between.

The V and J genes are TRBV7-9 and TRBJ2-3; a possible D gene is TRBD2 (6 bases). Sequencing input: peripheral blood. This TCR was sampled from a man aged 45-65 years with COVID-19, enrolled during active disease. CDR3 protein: CASSSLGGGRTDTQYF. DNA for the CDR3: TGTGCCAGCAGCTCTCTGGGAGGAGGACGCACAGATACGCAGTATTTT.